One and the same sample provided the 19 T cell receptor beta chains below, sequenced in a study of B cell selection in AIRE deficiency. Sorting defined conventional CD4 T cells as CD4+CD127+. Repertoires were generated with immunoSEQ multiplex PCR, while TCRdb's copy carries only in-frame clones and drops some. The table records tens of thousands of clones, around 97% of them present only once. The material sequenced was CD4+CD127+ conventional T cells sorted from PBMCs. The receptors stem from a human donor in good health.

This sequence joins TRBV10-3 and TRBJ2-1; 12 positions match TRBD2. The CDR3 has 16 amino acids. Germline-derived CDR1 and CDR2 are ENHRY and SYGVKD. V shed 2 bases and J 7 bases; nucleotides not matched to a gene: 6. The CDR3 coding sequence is TGTGCCATCAGTGAGAAGGCTAGCGGGAGGGGGAATGAGCAGTTCTTC. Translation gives CAISEKASGRGNEQFF.

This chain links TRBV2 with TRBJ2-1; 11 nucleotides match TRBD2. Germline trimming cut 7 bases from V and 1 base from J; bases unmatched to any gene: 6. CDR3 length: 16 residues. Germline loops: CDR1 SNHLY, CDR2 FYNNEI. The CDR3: CASKGLAGVSYNEQFF. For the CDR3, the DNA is TGTGCCAGCAAAGGACTAGCGGGTGTGTCCTACAATGAGCAGTTCTTC.

The CDR3 DNA reads TGCGCCAGCAGCTTGGAGGACCTTACAGGGATCAATTCACCCCTCCACTTT. Translating it yields CASSLEDLTGINSPLHF. This chain joins TRBV5-1 and TRBJ1-6; TRBD1 is a possible D gene (6 bases). Germline CDR1 reads SGHRS; CDR2 reads YFSETQ. This CDR3 has 17 amino acids. V was trimmed by 0 bases and J by 7 bases, leaving 17 bases between them.

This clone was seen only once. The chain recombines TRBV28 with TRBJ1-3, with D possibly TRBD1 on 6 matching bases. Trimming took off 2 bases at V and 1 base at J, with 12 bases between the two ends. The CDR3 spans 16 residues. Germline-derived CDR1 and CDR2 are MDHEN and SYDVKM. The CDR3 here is CASSLPRQVSGNTIYF. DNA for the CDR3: TGTGCCAGCAGTTTACCCCGACAGGTTTCTGGAAACACCATATATTTT.

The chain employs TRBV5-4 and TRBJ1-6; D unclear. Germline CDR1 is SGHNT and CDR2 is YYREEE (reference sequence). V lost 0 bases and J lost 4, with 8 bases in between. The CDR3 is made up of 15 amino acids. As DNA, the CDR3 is TGTGCCAGCAGCTTGGAGACAAAATATAATTCACCCCTCCACTTT. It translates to CASSLETKYNSPLHF.

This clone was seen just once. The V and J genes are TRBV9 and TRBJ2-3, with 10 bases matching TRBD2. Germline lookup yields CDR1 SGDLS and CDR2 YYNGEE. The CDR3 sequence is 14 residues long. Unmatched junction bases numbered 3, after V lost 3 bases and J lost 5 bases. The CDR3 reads CASSASGSEDTQYF. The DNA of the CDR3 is TGTGCCAGCAGCGCTAGCGGGAGCGAAGATACGCAGTATTTT. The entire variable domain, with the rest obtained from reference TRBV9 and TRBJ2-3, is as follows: DSGVTQTPKHLITATGQRVTLRCSPRSGDLSVYWYQQSLDQGLQFLIQYYNGEERAKGNILERFSAQQFPDLHSELNLSSLELGDSALYFCASSASGSEDTQYFGPGTRLTVL.

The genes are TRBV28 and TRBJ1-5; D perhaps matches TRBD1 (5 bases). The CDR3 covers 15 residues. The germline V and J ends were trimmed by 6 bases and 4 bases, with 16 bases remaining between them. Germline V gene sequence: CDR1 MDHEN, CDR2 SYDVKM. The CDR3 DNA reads TGTGCCAGCAGCCTATTTTGGGGGGGAAATCAGCCCCAGCATTTT. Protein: CASSLFWGGNQPQHF.

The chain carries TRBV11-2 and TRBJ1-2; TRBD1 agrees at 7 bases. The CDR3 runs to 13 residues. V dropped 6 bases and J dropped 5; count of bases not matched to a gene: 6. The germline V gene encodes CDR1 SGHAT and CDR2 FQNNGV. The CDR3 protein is CASSSTGIYGYTF. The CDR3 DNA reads TGTGCCAGCAGTTCGACAGGGATTTATGGCTACACCTTC.

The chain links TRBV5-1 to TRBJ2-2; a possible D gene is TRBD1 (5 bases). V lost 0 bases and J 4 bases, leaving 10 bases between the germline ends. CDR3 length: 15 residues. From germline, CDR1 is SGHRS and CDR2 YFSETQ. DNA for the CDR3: TGCGCCAGCAGCTTGGTACAGGCCCCCACCGGGGAGCTGTTTTTT. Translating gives CASSLVQAPTGELFF.

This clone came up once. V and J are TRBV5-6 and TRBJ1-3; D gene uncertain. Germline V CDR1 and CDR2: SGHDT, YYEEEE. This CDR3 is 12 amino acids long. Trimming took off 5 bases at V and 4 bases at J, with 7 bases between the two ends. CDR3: CASSGSGNTIYF. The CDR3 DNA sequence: TGTGCCAGCAGTGGTAGCGGAAACACCATATATTTT. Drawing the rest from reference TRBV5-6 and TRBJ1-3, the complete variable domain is DAGVTQSPTHLIKTRGQQVTLRCSPKSGHDTVSWYQQALGQGPQFIFQYYEEEERQRGNFPDRFSGHQFPNYSSELNVNALLLGDSALYLCASSGSGNTIYFGEGSWLTVV.

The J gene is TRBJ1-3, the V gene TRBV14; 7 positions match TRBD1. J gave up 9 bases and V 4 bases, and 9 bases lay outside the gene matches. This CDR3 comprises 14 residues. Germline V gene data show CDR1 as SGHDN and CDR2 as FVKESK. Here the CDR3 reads CASSLRGGSSTIYF. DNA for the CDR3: TGTGCCAGCAGCCTCAGGGGGGGTTCGAGCACCATATATTTT.

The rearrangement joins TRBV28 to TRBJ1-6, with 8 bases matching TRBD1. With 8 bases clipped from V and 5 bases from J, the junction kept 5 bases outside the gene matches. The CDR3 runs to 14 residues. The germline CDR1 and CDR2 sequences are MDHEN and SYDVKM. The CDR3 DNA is TGTGCCAGCGGGGGACAGGTCCATAATTCACCCCTCCACTTT. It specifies CASGGQVHNSPLHF.

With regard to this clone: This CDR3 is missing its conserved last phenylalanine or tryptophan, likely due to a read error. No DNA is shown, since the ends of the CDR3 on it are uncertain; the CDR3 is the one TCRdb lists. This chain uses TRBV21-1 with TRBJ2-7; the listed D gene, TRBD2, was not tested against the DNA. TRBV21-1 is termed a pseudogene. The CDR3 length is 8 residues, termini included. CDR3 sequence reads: CASSKFWR.

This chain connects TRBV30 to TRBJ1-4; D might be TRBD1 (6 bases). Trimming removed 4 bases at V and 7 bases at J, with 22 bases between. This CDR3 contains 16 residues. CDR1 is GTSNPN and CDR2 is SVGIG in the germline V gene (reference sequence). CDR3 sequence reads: CAWTGTKKGSGEKLFF. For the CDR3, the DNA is TGTGCCTGGACCGGGACAAAGAAGGGGTCAGGTGAAAAACTGTTTTTT.

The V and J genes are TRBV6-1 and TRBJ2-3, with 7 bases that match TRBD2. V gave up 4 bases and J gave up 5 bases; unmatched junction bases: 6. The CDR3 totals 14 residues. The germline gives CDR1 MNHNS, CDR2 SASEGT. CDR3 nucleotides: TGTGCCAGCAGTGTAGGCGGGAGAGGAGATACGCAGTATTTT. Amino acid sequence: CASSVGGRGDTQYF.

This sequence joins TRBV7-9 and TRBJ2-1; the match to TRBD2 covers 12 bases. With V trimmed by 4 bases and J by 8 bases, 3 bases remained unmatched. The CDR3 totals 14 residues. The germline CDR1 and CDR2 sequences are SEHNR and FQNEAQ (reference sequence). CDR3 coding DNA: TGTGCCAGCAGCTCGGGACTAGCGGGCGATGAGCAGTTCTTC. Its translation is CASSSGLAGDEQFF.

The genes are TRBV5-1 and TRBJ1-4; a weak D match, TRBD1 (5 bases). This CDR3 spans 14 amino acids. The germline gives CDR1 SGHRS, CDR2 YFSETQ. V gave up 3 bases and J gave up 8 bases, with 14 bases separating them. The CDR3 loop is CASSSAGSREKLFF. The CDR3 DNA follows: TGCGCCAGCAGCTCGGCAGGGTCCCGGGAAAAACTGTTTTTT.

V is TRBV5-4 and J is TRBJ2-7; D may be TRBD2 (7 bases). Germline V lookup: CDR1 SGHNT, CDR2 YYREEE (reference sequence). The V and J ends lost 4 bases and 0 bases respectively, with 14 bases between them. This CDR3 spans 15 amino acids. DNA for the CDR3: TGTGCCAGCAGCCCGGGGGGAGGGGGCTCCTACGAGCAGTACTTC. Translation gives CASSPGGGGSYEQYF.

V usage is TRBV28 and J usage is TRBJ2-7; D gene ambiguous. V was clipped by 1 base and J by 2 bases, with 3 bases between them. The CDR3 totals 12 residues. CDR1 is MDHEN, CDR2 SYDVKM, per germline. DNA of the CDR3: TGTGCCAGCAGTTTATTCCCCTACGAGCAGTACTTC. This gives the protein CASSLFPYEQYF.